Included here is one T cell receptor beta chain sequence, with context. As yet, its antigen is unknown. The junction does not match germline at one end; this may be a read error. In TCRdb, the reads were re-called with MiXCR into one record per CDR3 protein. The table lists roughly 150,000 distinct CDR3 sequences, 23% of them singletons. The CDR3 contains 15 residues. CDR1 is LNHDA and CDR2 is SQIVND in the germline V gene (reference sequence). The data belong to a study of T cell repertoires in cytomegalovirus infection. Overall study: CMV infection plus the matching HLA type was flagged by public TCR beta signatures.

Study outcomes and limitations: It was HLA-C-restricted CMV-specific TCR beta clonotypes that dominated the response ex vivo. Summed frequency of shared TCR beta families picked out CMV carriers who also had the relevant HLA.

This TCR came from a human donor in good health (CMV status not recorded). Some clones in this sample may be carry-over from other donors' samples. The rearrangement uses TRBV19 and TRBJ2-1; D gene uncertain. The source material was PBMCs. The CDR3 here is CASSTTPISYNVQFF. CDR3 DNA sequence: TGTGCCAGTAGTACCACTCCGATCTCCTACAATGTGCAGTTCTTC.